Sequencing of this TCR beta chain was carried out in a study of T cell responses to AZD1222 COVID-19 vaccine. Produced via immunoSEQ multiplex PCR; TCRdb's table is partial and in-frame only. The table has some 120,000 clones, about 92% seen once. The CDR3 has 15 amino acids. Trimming removed 3 bases from V and 3 bases from J; junction bases left unmatched: 8. CDR1 and CDR2 from the germline V gene are LNHNV and YYDKDF (reference sequence). The rearrangement uses TRBV15 and TRBJ2-7; 7 nucleotides align to TRBD1. The receptor was derived from an adult in good health. The sequencing used peripheral blood, collected on day 0 of MenACWY control vaccination. CDR3 DNA sequence: TGTGCCACCAGCAGGATTAGACAGGGCATCTACGAGCAGTACTTC. It codes for CATSRIRQGIYEQYF.